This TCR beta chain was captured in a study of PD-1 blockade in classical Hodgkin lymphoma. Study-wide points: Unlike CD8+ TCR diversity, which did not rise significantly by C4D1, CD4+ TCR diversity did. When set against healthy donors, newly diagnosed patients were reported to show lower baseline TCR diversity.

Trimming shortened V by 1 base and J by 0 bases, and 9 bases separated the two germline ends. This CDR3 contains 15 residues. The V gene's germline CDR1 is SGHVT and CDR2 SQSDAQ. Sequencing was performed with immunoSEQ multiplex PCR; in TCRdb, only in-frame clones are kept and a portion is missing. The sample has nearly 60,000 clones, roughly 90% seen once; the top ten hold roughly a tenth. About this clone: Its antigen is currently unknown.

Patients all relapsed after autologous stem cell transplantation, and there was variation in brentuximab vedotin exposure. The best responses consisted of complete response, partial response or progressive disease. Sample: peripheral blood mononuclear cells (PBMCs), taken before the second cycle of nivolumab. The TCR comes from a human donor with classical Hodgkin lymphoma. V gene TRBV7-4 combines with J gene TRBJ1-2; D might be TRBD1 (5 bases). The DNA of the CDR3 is TGTGCCAGCAGCTTAGAAGGGGTTACTAACTATGGCTACACCTTC. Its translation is CASSLEGVTNYGYTF.